The rows below give T cell receptor beta chains drawn from one sample of a study of human thymus T cells. Profiled with immunoSEQ multiplex PCR; TCRdb holds only in-frame clones, not every one. The data hold 57,000 or so clones, with around 94% observed a single time. Sample: blood. All receptors derive from a boy under three years old with a congenital heart defect but otherwise immunologically healthy. Each CDR3 is given with its conserved first and last residue. The order of the fields is clone size, J gene, D gene, V gene, CDR3 protein, CDR3 DNA. The D gene is left open where the match is weak. Expanded clones are given a class, and other clones once, few, many or no size at all.

clone size: .
J gene: TRBJ2-7
D gene: .
V gene: TRBV6-1
CDR3 protein: CASSEVPNYEQYF
CDR3 DNA: TGTGCCAGCAGTGAAGTTCCCAACTACGAGCAGTACTTC

clone size: .
J gene: TRBJ2-7
D gene: TRBD2
V gene: TRBV2
CDR3 protein: CASSRLAGGLYEQYF
CDR3 DNA: TGTGCCAGCAGTAGACTAGCGGGGGGGCTATACGAGCAGTACTTC

clone size: .
J gene: TRBJ1-2
D gene: .
V gene: TRBV15
CDR3 protein: CATSLDSSFYGYTF
CDR3 DNA: TGTGCCACCAGCTTGGACAGTTCCTTCTATGGCTACACCTTC

clone size: .
J gene: TRBJ2-3
D gene: TRBD2
V gene: TRBV4-1
CDR3 protein: CASSQDTSGRYGTDTQYF
CDR3 DNA: TGCGCCAGCAGCCAAGATACTAGCGGGAGGTACGGCACAGATACGCAGTATTTT

clone size: once
J gene: TRBJ1-1
D gene: .
V gene: TRBV6-5
CDR3 protein: CASSFARGNTEAFF
CDR3 DNA: TGTGCCAGCAGTTTCGCGAGGGGGAACACTGAAGCTTTCTTT

clone size: once
J gene: TRBJ2-1
D gene: .
V gene: TRBV5-4
CDR3 protein: CASSLVRVVSYNEQFF
CDR3 DNA: TGTGCCAGCAGCTTGGTTCGGGTTGTCTCCTACAATGAGCAGTTCTTC

clone size: .
J gene: TRBJ1-3
D gene: .
V gene: TRBV2
CDR3 protein: CASKRSTGNTIYF
CDR3 DNA: TGTGCCAGCAAGAGGTCTACTGGAAACACCATATATTTT

clone size: .
J gene: TRBJ2-6
D gene: .
V gene: TRBV28
CDR3 protein: CASRGRSGANVLTF
CDR3 DNA: TGTGCCAGCAGGGGCCGCTCTGGGGCCAACGTCCTGACTTTC

clone size: .
J gene: TRBJ2-2
D gene: TRBD2
V gene: TRBV4-3
CDR3 protein: CASSQELSSGFNTGELFF
CDR3 DNA: TGCGCCAGCAGCCAAGAGTTGTCTAGCGGGTTTAACACCGGGGAGCTGTTTTTT

clone size: .
J gene: TRBJ1-2
D gene: .
V gene: TRBV5-6
CDR3 protein: CASSLNRQGYTF
CDR3 DNA: TGTGCCAGCAGCTTAAACCGACAAGGCTACACCTTC

clone size: .
J gene: TRBJ1-1
D gene: .
V gene: TRBV4-2
CDR3 protein: CASSQGNTEAFF
CDR3 DNA: TGTGCCAGCAGCCAAGGGAACACTGAAGCTTTCTTT